These 3 T cell receptor beta chains originate from one sample sequenced in a study of T cell responses to AZD1222 COVID-19 vaccine. Profiling relied on immunoSEQ multiplex PCR, and the TCRdb table lists in-frame clones only, not all of them. This sample has over 100,000 clones, with roughly 90% found just once. The source material was peripheral blood, sampled on day 0 of MenACWY control vaccination. These receptors all come from an adult in good health.

The J gene is TRBJ1-1, the V gene TRBV29-1, with D unclear. V was pared by 7 bases and J by 4 bases, with 10 bases between. Germline V gene sequence: CDR1 SQVTM, CDR2 ANQGSEA. The CDR3 extends over 11 amino acids. CDR3 residues: CSADSGTEAFF. The CDR3 region has the DNA TGCAGCGCAGATTCGGGCACTGAAGCTTTCTTT.

The chain employs TRBV6-5 and TRBJ2-1; 11 bases map to TRBD1. CDR1 and CDR2 from the germline V gene are MNHEY and SVGAGI. This CDR3 is built from 15 residues. After removal of 4 bases from V and 7 bases from J, the junction contained 6 bases not matched to a gene. The DNA for the CDR3 is TGTGCCAGCAGTTCAGGACAGGGGGCTTTGAATGAGCAGTTCTTC. This codes for CASSSGQGALNEQFF.

The chain employs TRBV30 and TRBJ1-1, with D maybe TRBD1 (5 bases). V shed 3 bases and J shed 11 bases, with 19 bases lying between them. Per germline, CDR1 GTSNPN and CDR2 SVGIG (reference sequence). This CDR3 spans 13 amino acids. CDR3 loop: CAWRGDRRPGAFF. The CDR3 coding sequence is TGTGCCTGGAGGGGCGACAGACGTCCTGGGGCTTTCTTT.